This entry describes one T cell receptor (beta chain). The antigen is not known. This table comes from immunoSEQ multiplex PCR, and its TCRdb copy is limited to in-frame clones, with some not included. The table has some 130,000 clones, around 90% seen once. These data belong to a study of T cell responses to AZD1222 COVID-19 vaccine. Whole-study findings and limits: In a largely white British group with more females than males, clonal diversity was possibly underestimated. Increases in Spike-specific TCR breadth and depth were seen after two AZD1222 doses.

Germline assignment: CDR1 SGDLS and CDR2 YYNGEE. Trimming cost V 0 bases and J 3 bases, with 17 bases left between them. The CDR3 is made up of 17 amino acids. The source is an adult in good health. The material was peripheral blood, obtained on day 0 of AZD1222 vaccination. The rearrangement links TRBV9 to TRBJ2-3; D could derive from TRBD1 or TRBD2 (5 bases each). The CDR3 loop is CASSVGSEGKLTDTQYF. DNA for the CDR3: TGTGCCAGCAGCGTAGGAAGCGAGGGGAAGCTAACAGATACGCAGTATTTT.